The 20 T cell receptor beta chains below all came from one sample that was sequenced in a study of shared clonotypes between healthy human individuals. Generated by immunoSEQ multiplex PCR, the TCRdb table keeps only in-frame clones and is missing some. The data show around 980,000 clones, about 80% seen once. Sequencing was carried out using memory CD4+ T cells from PBMCs. Sample subset: CD45RA-negative fraction. Source of these receptors: a man aged 18 to 29 in good health. Some clones in this sample may be carry-over from other donors' samples.

As to this clone: A far more abundant clone sits one base away, making this likely a read error. V gene TRBV30 combines with J gene TRBJ1-2; no clear D gene. The V end was cut by 2 bases, the J end by 7 bases, with 14 bases between. Germline values: CDR1 GTSNPN, CDR2 SVGIG (reference sequence). The CDR3 has 13 amino acids. CDR3 DNA sequence: TGTGCCTGGAGTCTAGGGAGCCTTCGTGGCTACACCTTC. Its protein product is CAWSLGSLRGYTF.

The CDR3 DNA is TGCGCCAGCAGCGCCGGGACAGGAGAGCAGCCCCAGCATTTT. Translating it yields CASSAGTGEQPQHF. V is TRBV5-1 and J is TRBJ1-5; 8 nucleotides line up with TRBD1. The CDR3 runs to 14 residues. J gave up 7 bases and V 4 bases, and 7 bases lay outside the gene matches. The germline V gene encodes CDR1 SGHRS and CDR2 YFSETQ.

The genes are TRBV6-5 and TRBJ2-2, with TRBD2 matching 11 bases. The CDR3 spans 15 residues. Germline V gene sequence: CDR1 MNHEY, CDR2 SVGAGI. The junction had 3 bases not matched to a gene; V was cut back by 6 bases and J by 3 bases. The CDR3, as DNA: TGTGCCAGCAGAACGGGACTAGCGGACACCGGGGAGCTGTTTTTT. This translates into CASRTGLADTGELFF.

The chain recombines TRBV28 with TRBJ1-2; 9 nucleotides match TRBD1. The ends lost 5 bases at V and 7 bases at J; junction bases unmatched: 11. Germline lookup yields CDR1 MDHEN and CDR2 SYDVKM. The CDR3 has 15 residues. CDR3 residues: CASSPGDRGGSGYTF. For the CDR3, the DNA is TGTGCCAGCAGTCCCGGCGACAGGGGGGGGAGTGGCTACACCTTC.

Concerning this clone: A much more abundant neighbour one base away suggests this may be a read error. The rearrangement uses TRBV6-5 and TRBJ2-1; TRBD2 matches at 8 bases. This CDR3 has 15 residues. Germline V gives CDR1 MNHEY, CDR2 SVGAGI. CDR3 coding DNA: TGTGCCAGCAGTTACAGGCGGGAGGTTCCCAATGAGCAGCTCTTC. It encodes CASSYRREVPNEQLF.

There are a few counts of this clone. J is TRBJ1-4 and V is TRBV25-1; maybe TRBD1 (5 bases). This CDR3 contains 12 residues. V shed 7 bases and J shed 7 bases, with 10 bases lying between them. CDR1 and CDR2 (germline): MGHDK, SYGVNS. The CDR3 region has the DNA TGTGCCAGCACGGCAGGGATTGAAAAACTGTTTTTT. Protein: CASTAGIEKLFF.

The chain recombines TRBV6-1 with TRBJ2-5, with 9 bases lining up with TRBD1. The CDR3 totals 18 residues. V shed 1 base, J shed 4 bases, and the junction held 13 bases outside the gene matches. CDR1 is MNHNS and CDR2 is SASEGT in the germline V gene. DNA for the CDR3: TGTGCCAGCAGTGAAGTCGGGTACAGGGGGCGGTTTGGAGAGACCCAGTACTTC. Protein sequence: CASSEVGYRGRFGETQYF.

The chain employs TRBV6-1 and TRBJ2-5, with D unclear. Germline CDR1 MNHNS, CDR2 SASEGT. This CDR3 region has 13 residues. Trimming took off 7 bases at V and 5 bases at J, with 14 bases between the two ends. The CDR3 loop is CASTYGLKETQYF. The CDR3 DNA reads as TGTGCCAGCACCTACGGGCTAAAGGAGACCCAGTACTTC.

The rearrangement links TRBV28 to TRBJ2-7, with D maybe TRBD1 (5 bases). V dropped 3 bases and J dropped 3 bases, with 18 bases sitting between them. CDR3 length: 16 residues. In germline, CDR1 is MDHEN, CDR2 SYDVKM. CDR3 nucleotides: TGTGCCAGCAGTTTGATGGGAAGGGGCAAACTCTACGAGCAGTACTTC. It encodes CASSLMGRGKLYEQYF.

The chain has TRBV6-5 and TRBJ2-3; 9 bases line up with TRBD1. The length of the CDR3 is 15 residues. V was clipped by 6 bases and J by 6 bases; unmatched bases: 10. Germline loops: CDR1 MNHEY, CDR2 SVGAGI. CDR3 DNA: TGTGCCAGCAGGTCTCCGGGACAGGGTGAGGATACGCAGTATTTT. This encodes CASRSPGQGEDTQYF.

The CDR3 protein is CASSLTAGPPSYEQYF. Written as DNA, the CDR3 is TGTGCCAGCAGCTTAACTGCAGGGCCGCCCTCCTACGAGCAGTACTTC. The chain employs TRBV7-9 and TRBJ2-7; maybe TRBD1 (5 bases). The germline V gene has CDR1 SEHNR and CDR2 FQNEAQ (reference sequence). V lost 2 bases and J 0 bases, leaving 14 bases between the germline ends. The CDR3 has 16 amino acids. The full variable domain, completed using reference TRBV7-9 and TRBJ2-7, is DTGVSQNPRHKITKRGQNVTFRCDPISEHNRLYWYRQTLGQGPEFLTYFQNEAQLEKSRLLSDRFSAERPKGSFSTLEIQRTEQGDSAMYLCASSLTAGPPSYEQYFGPGTRLTVT.

A word on this clone: It differs at one base from a far larger clone, so likely a read error. CDR3 protein: CSESSNYGYNF. In DNA form, the CDR3 reads TGCAGCGAGTCCTCAAACTATGGCTACAACTTC. The chain carries TRBV29-1 and TRBJ1-2; D is ambiguous. The germline gives CDR1 SQVTM, CDR2 ANQGSEA. The CDR3 length is 11 residues.

This chain links TRBV6-6 with TRBJ2-4; D is possibly TRBD1 (5 bases). Germline CDR1 is MNHNY and CDR2 is SVGAGI (reference sequence). The CDR3 consists of 15 residues. The V end lost 6 bases, the J end lost 1 base, and 13 bases lay between the germline ends. CDR3 region: CASSQGRSAKNIQYF. As DNA, the CDR3 is TGTGCCAGCAGCCAGGGAAGGTCGGCCAAAAACATTCAGTACTTC.

The CDR3 loop is CASSVTAYSGNTIYF. In nucleotides, the CDR3 is TGTGCCAGCAGCGTGACTGCCTACTCTGGAAACACCATATATTTT. This chain connects TRBV7-2 to TRBJ1-3; unclear D gene. V was clipped by 5 bases and J by 0 bases, with 11 bases between them. The CDR3 contains 15 residues. Germline V gene data show CDR1 as SGHTA and CDR2 as FQGNSA.

Here the CDR3 reads CASSVDPSGRTGETQYF. The CDR3 region has the DNA TGTGCCAGCAGCGTAGATCCTAGCGGGAGGACGGGAGAGACCCAGTACTTC. The chain combines TRBV9 with TRBJ2-5, with TRBD2 matching 11 bases. V lost 0 bases, J lost 4 bases, and 8 bases stayed unmatched. CDR1 and CDR2 from the germline V gene are SGDLS and YYNGEE. The CDR3 runs 17 residues.

This clone was seen a handful of times. CDR3 in DNA: TGTGCCAGTAGTTTTAGACACATACTGGGGGAGACCCAGTACTTC. The encoded protein is CASSFRHILGETQYF. This chain joins TRBV19 and TRBJ2-5, with D unclear. From germline, CDR1 is LNHDA and CDR2 SQIVND (reference sequence). The CDR3 totals 15 residues. The V gene lost 5 bases and the J gene lost 5 bases, with 18 bases spanning the gap.

Notes on this clone: This likely traces to a read error, being one base from a far larger clone. The chain links TRBV29-1 to TRBJ2-1; the match to TRBD2 covers 10 bases. CDR1 is SQVTM, CDR2 ANQGSEA, per germline. The CDR3 covers 12 residues. The CDR3: CSVSSGRNGQFF. The CDR3, as DNA: TGCAGCGTCTCTAGCGGGAGAAATGGGCAGTTCTTC.

V gene TRBV28 combines with J gene TRBJ1-5; TRBD1 might be the D (5 bases). Germline V gene data show CDR1 as MDHEN and CDR2 as SYDVKM. CDR3 size: 17 residues. V lost 3 bases to trimming and J lost 0 bases, with 15 bases between them. The CDR3 sequence: CASSLGGAVGSNQPQHF. In DNA, the CDR3 is TGTGCCAGCAGTTTGGGGGGAGCGGTAGGTAGCAATCAGCCCCAGCATTTT.

The chain has TRBV5-6 and TRBJ1-3, with 7 bases lining up with TRBD1. The CDR3 consists of 15 residues. Germline V gene lookup returns CDR1 SGHDT and CDR2 YYEEEE. Trimming cost V 1 base and J 2 bases; bases outside gene matches: 3. Here the CDR3 DNA reads TGTGCCAGCAGCTTGACAACAGGGGCTGGAAACACCATATATTTT. Amino acids: CASSLTTGAGNTIYF.

The rearrangement uses TRBV28 and TRBJ2-7, with 9 bases lining up with TRBD2. This CDR3 contains 16 residues. V shed 5 bases and J 0 bases; nucleotides not matched to a gene: 8. Germline V gives CDR1 MDHEN, CDR2 SYDVKM. DNA of the CDR3: TGTGCCAGCAGTGCAGGGAGCGGGGGGAGCTCCTACGAGCAGTACTTC. Amino acids: CASSAGSGGSSYEQYF.